This T cell receptor (beta chain) was recorded in a study of cytomegalovirus exposure and HLA in healthy donors. Background on the study: From 190 million or so T cells, an earlier analysis saw roughly 120 million unique TCR beta sequences. Findings and limits, study-wide: Later analysis identified a missense DCLRE1C variant that was linked to TCR beta V- and J-gene trimming. It was reported that the classifier diagnosed cytomegalovirus status with high specificity and sensitivity in both the original and validation cohorts. An analysis done earlier found most TCR beta V segments productive about 87% or about 30% of the time.

V dropped 6 bases and J dropped 7 bases, with 13 bases sitting between them. CDR1 is SEHNR, CDR2 FQNEAQ, per germline (reference sequence). CDR3 length: 13 amino acids. Only a few counts were recorded for this clone. Its antigen is unknown. The PCR ran on 60 Vbeta and 13 Jbeta primers. Only in-frame clones appear in the TCRdb table, and some are missing; sequencing was by immunoSEQ multiplex PCR. The sample records around 130,000 clones, around 75% being singletons. The rearrangement uses TRBV7-9 and TRBJ1-5; no clear D. The sample was PBMCs. The sequence was collected from a man younger than 45 in good health and CMV-seronegative. The CDR3 sequence: CASRRDSAQPQHF. In DNA, the CDR3 is TGTGCCAGCAGGAGGGATTCTGCGCAGCCCCAGCATTTT.